The 3 T cell receptor beta chains listed next were all sequenced from one sample in a study of blood T cell repertoires in COVID-19. Repertoires were generated with immunoSEQ multiplex PCR, while TCRdb's copy carries only in-frame clones and drops some. The data contain around 56,000 clones, approximately 80% of them singletons. The source material was peripheral blood. The origin of the receptors is a man between 60 and 70 years old with acute or convalescent COVID-19.

The genes are TRBV15 and TRBJ2-7, with 8 bases identical to TRBD1. This CDR3 contains 16 residues. Germline loops: CDR1 LNHNV, CDR2 YYDKDF (reference sequence). After removal of 0 bases from V and 3 bases from J, the junction contained 7 bases not matched to a gene. The DNA of the CDR3 is TGTGCCACCAGCAGAGACGCCGGGACAGGACGCTACGAGCAGTACTTC. It specifies CATSRDAGTGRYEQYF.

The chain uses TRBV3-1 (or the pseudogene TRBV3-2) and TRBJ1-1; D remains ambiguous. From germline, CDR1 is LGHDT and CDR2 YNNKEL (reference sequence). This CDR3 region has 16 residues. Trimming shortened V by 4 bases and J by 1 base, and 16 bases separated the two germline ends. CDR3 in amino acids: CASSLYEWAKNTEAFF. The DNA for the CDR3 is TGTGCCAGCAGCCTCTATGAGTGGGCGAAGAACACTGAAGCTTTCTTT.

J is TRBJ1-2 and V is TRBV5-1, with TRBD1 identical over 8 bases. Germline V gene sequence: CDR1 SGHRS, CDR2 YFSETQ. The CDR3 contains 14 residues. V was pared by 7 bases and J by 5 bases, with 10 bases of the junction left unmatched. The CDR3 reads CASATAGQAYGYTF. CDR3 sequence (DNA): TGCGCCAGCGCTACTGCGGGACAGGCGTATGGCTACACCTTC. Using reference TRBV5-1 and TRBJ1-2 for the parts outside the CDR3, the full variable domain is KAGVTQTPRYLIKTRGQQVTLSCSPISGHRSVSWYQQTPGQGLQFLFEYFSETQRNKGNFPGRFSGRQFSNSRSEMNVSTLELGDSALYLCASATAGQAYGYTFGSGTRLTVV.